This T cell receptor (beta chain) was observed in a study of T-cell memory formation after mild COVID-19 (dated by TCRdb to the early 2020s). Study-wide context: Most TCR sequence clusters were specific to one of the two donors. T-cell clones expanding and contracting after mild COVID-19 in a couple of donors were tracked by longitudinal TCRalpha and TCRbeta repertoire sequencing. The cohort was made up of two young adult volunteers, one female and one male, who were previously healthy. General conclusions and limits of the study: The study covered only a couple of mild cases, and larger cohorts including severe cases with pre-infection samples were considered necessary. Some responding clones were detected in pre-infection memory, suggesting pre-existing cross-reactive memory T cells joined the SARS-CoV-2 response. Contracting CD4+ clones appeared mostly in the CM and EM memory subsets, whereas CD8+ clones were enriched in EMRA. SARS-CoV-2 specificity of the second-wave clones peaking on day 37 was not confirmed. Balanced CD4/CD8 phenotypes were observed for clones contracting from day 15 to 85, whereas a bias towards CD4+ was observed for a second wave of clones expanding from day 15 to 37.

PBMCs were isolated by Ficoll-Paque density gradient centrifugation. Concerning this clonotype: Its antigen target is currently unknown. No qualities accompany the bases; no much larger clone lies one base away.

V is cut by 4 bases and J by 4 bases, and the space between the germline ends is 14 bases. The germline V gene specifies WSHSY as CDR1 and SAAADI as CDR2. The CDR3 runs 14 residues from the cysteine to the phenylalanine. The CDR3 DNA has 42 bases and is translated from base 1. The reads were generated on an Illumina NovaSeq 6000. Using 5'RACE with constant-segment primers, TCRalpha and TCRbeta cDNA libraries were constructed, with sample barcodes and unique molecular identifiers added in the process. Trizol reagent was used to extract RNA from every sample. Libraries were amplified in two PCR steps, with a second sample barcode and Illumina TruSeq adapters added in the second step. Sequencing of libraries was performed on an Illumina NovaSeq with 2 x 150 bp paired-end reads. The source study handled its data this way. The reads were demultiplexed and collapsed into UMI-guided consensus sequences using migec v1.2.7. Using mixcr v2.1.11, the UMI consensuses were aligned to TRA and TRB V and J templates and assembled into clonotypes. A clonotype was counted as expanded or contracted only when both edgeR and NoisET called the clonotype significant, with the noise models trained on biological replicates. For edgeR calls, the thresholds were a false discovery rate-adjusted p below 0.01 and a log2 fold-change of 1. As an exploratory analysis of dynamics, PCA with hierarchical clustering was applied to max-normalized trajectories of the 1000 most abundant clonotypes. Each responding clone was given a CD4 or CD8 phenotype based on the CD4+ and CD8+ repertoires, which had been sequenced separately. In TCRdb, the public reads were trimmed at Q25 with fastp and aligned with MiXCR, with productive beta chains retained. Duplicate CDR3 protein sequences are folded into a single record with the most common DNA and genes. Clone size and V and J calls follow TCRdb, not the original study. For this sample there are fewer than 50,000 distinct CDR3 sequences; approximately 7% appear just once. The ten top clones hold 1.4% of the sample.

This TCR was sampled from a young man who had mild COVID-19 (a few samples of this study predate the infection). The sample titles of this study are shuffled in the database, so cell type and time point are left out; the donor was told from shared clones. The sample comprised PBMCs or a T cell subset sorted from them (not recorded which). This sequence uses TRBV10-2 and TRBJ2-7; no D gene can be assigned with confidence. For the CDR3, the sequence is CASSAPRLGYEQYF. The DNA is as follows: TGCGCCAGCAGTGCCCCCCGTTTGGGTTACGAGCAGTACTTC.